One and the same sample provided the 17 T cell receptor beta chains below, sequenced in a study of blood T cell repertoires in COVID-19. The table came from immunoSEQ multiplex PCR; TCRdb's copy has only in-frame clones and leaves some out. The table lists 200,000 or so clones, 85% to 90% of them singletons, with roughly 3% in the top ten. Specimen: PBMCs or T cells enriched from blood (not recorded which). The receptors were sampled from a woman under 30 in a cohort exposed to, infected with or recovered from COVID-19 (not recorded which).

The V call is TRBV28, the J call TRBJ1-4; D might be TRBD1 (5 bases). Looked up from germline, CDR1 is MDHEN and CDR2 is SYDVKM. The CDR3 has 11 residues. V shed 7 bases and J shed 6 bases, with 6 bases lying between them. This CDR3 reads CASTRDEKLFF. Here the CDR3 DNA reads TGTGCCAGCACCAGGGATGAAAAACTGTTTTTT. Together with reference TRBV28 and TRBJ1-4, the CDR3 gives the full variable domain: DVKVTQSSRYLVKRTGEKVFLECVQDMDHENMFWYRQDPGLGLRLIYFSYDVKMKEKGDIPEGYSVSREKKERFSLILESASTNQTSMYLCASTRDEKLFFGSGTQLSVL.

V and J are TRBV25-1 and TRBJ1-5, with D uncertain. The CDR3 is 14 residues long. CDR1 is MGHDK, CDR2 SYGVNS, per germline. V lost 3 bases and J 3 bases, leaving 9 bases between the germline ends. The CDR3 DNA follows: TGTGCCAGCAGTGATGCAGGAAACAATCAGCCCCAGCATTTT. Amino acid sequence: CASSDAGNNQPQHF.

The V gene is TRBV7-9, the J gene TRBJ1-3; possibly TRBD1 for D (6 bases). Germline-derived CDR1 and CDR2 are SEHNR and FQNEAQ (reference sequence). With 1 base removed from V and 9 bases from J, the gap between germline ends came to 16 bases. CDR3 length: 15 amino acids. As DNA, the CDR3 is TGTGCCAGCAGCTTAGGGAACAGGGACCTCAGCACCATATATTTT. It translates to CASSLGNRDLSTIYF.

The J gene is TRBJ2-1, the V gene TRBV19, with D possibly TRBD2 on 7 matching bases. The ends were cut back, 7 bases at V and 2 bases at J, with 15 bases in the middle. Germline V CDR1 and CDR2: LNHDA, SQIVND (reference sequence). CDR3 length equals 15 residues. The CDR3 region has the DNA TGTGCCAGTACCACCCCGGGGGGCCCCTACAATGAGCAGTTCTTC. It specifies CASTTPGGPYNEQFF.

The V gene is TRBV9, the J gene TRBJ1-5, with a weak D call TRBD1 (5 bases). V shed 4 bases and J shed 2 bases, with 16 bases lying between them. Germline V gives CDR1 SGDLS, CDR2 YYNGEE. This CDR3 is built from 16 residues. The CDR3 sequence: CASSPRGDGGNQPQHF. The CDR3 DNA reads TGTGCCAGCAGCCCCCGGGGGGACGGAGGCAATCAGCCCCAGCATTTT.

The chain links TRBV10-1 to TRBJ2-3; D uncertain. This CDR3 region has 15 residues. The germline V gene has CDR1 WNHNN and CDR2 SYGVQD (reference sequence). Trimming removed 0 bases from V and 3 bases from J, with 10 bases in between. The CDR3 here is CASSESAVVTDTQYF. Here the CDR3 DNA reads TGCGCCAGCAGTGAGTCGGCTGTTGTAACAGATACGCAGTATTTT.

The rearrangement joins TRBV2 to TRBJ2-1, with TRBD2 as a possible D gene (6 bases). Germline V CDR1 and CDR2: SNHLY, FYNNEI. V was pared by 8 bases and J by 3 bases, with 20 bases between. The CDR3 contains 16 residues. CDR3 in amino acids: CASGGKKTRRYNEQFF. In DNA form, the CDR3 reads TGTGCCAGCGGGGGGAAAAAGACTAGGCGCTACAATGAGCAGTTCTTC. Variable domain in full (rest from reference TRBV2 and TRBJ2-1): EPEVTQTPSHQVTQMGQEVILRCVPISNHLYFYWYRQILGQKVEFLVSFYNNEISEKSEIFDDQFSVERPDGSNFTLKIRSTKLEDSAMYFCASGGKKTRRYNEQFFGPGTRLTVL.

The V and J genes are TRBV2 and TRBJ2-7, with D unresolved. The CDR3 contains 11 residues. Germline assignment: CDR1 SNHLY and CDR2 FYNNEI. V was clipped by 5 bases and J by 3 bases, with 5 bases between them. The CDR3 protein is CASSRDYEQYF. The CDR3 DNA reads as TGTGCCAGCAGTAGAGACTACGAGCAGTACTTC. Using reference TRBV2 and TRBJ2-7 for the parts outside the CDR3, the full variable domain is EPEVTQTPSHQVTQMGQEVILRCVPISNHLYFYWYRQILGQKVEFLVSFYNNEISEKSEIFDDQFSVERPDGSNFTLKIRSTKLEDSAMYFCASSRDYEQYFGPGTRLTVT.

The chain couples TRBV19 to TRBJ2-1, with 14 positions matching TRBD2. The germline V gene has CDR1 LNHDA and CDR2 SQIVND (reference sequence). V was clipped by 9 bases and J by 7 bases; unmatched bases: 8. This CDR3 is built from 15 residues. The CDR3 sequence: CASLGTSGSGNEQFF. For the CDR3, the DNA is TGTGCCAGCCTCGGGACTAGCGGGAGCGGGAATGAGCAGTTCTTC.

The chain employs TRBV9 and TRBJ2-4; D possibly corresponds to TRBD2 (7 bases). The CDR3 sequence is 16 residues long. Germline V gene data show CDR1 as SGDLS and CDR2 as YYNGEE. Trimming took off 7 bases at V and 0 bases at J, with 17 bases between the two ends. The CDR3 sequence is CASSLSGGLAKNIQYF. CDR3 in DNA: TGTGCCAGCTCCCTTTCGGGGGGCCTAGCCAAAAACATTCAGTACTTC. Supplemented by reference TRBV9 and TRBJ2-4, the full variable domain reads DSGVTQTPKHLITATGQRVTLRCSPRSGDLSVYWYQQSLDQGLQFLIQYYNGEERAKGNILERFSAQQFPDLHSELNLSSLELGDSALYFCASSLSGGLAKNIQYFGAGTRLSVL.

The genes are TRBV10-2 and TRBJ1-6; 10 positions agree with TRBD1. The V gene's germline CDR1 is WSHSY and CDR2 SAAADI. There are 15 residues in the CDR3. V dropped 3 bases and J dropped 8; count of bases not matched to a gene: 4. The CDR3 bases are TGCGCCAGCAGTGAACCCGGGACAGGGGATTCACCCCTCCACTTT. Translating gives CASSEPGTGDSPLHF.

This rearrangement joins TRBV6-5 to TRBJ1-5, with 7 bases lining up with TRBD1. The CDR3 covers 12 residues. The germline CDR1 and CDR2 sequences are MNHEY and SVGAGI. Trimming removed 7 bases from V and 7 bases from J; junction bases left unmatched: 4. The CDR3 DNA reads TGTGCCAGCACTCAGACAGGGCAGCCCCAGCATTTT. This translates into CASTQTGQPQHF.

The chain combines TRBV28 with TRBJ2-1; possibly TRBD1 for D (6 bases). The CDR3 is 14 residues long. Germline V lookup: CDR1 MDHEN, CDR2 SYDVKM. V gave up 5 bases and J gave up 1 base, with 9 bases separating them. CDR3 coding DNA: TGTGCCAGCAGTCAGGGACAATCCTACAATGAGCAGTTCTTC. Its protein product is CASSQGQSYNEQFF.

The chain combines TRBV15 with TRBJ1-2; D not certain. This CDR3 comprises 12 residues. Trimming removed 5 bases from V and 5 bases from J, with 9 bases in between. CDR1 is LNHNV and CDR2 is YYDKDF in the germline V gene (reference sequence). CDR3: CATSEPLYGYTF. In DNA form, the CDR3 reads TGTGCCACCAGCGAGCCACTATATGGCTACACCTTC.

V is TRBV4-2 and J is TRBJ2-7; TRBD2 agrees at 12 bases. Germline CDR1 is LGHNA and CDR2 is YNFKEQ. Trimming at V came to 3 bases and at J to 6 bases, leaving 18 bases not matched to a gene. The CDR3 runs 19 residues. Here the CDR3 reads CASSQTSSGGGPLKGEQYF. The DNA of the CDR3 is TGTGCCAGCAGCCAGACTTCTAGCGGGGGGGGTCCTCTGAAGGGCGAGCAGTACTTC.

This clone was picked up one time. The chain carries TRBV28 and TRBJ1-2; no clear D. The CDR3 consists of 14 residues. Germline lookup yields CDR1 MDHEN and CDR2 SYDVKM. Trimming took 1 base from V and 1 from J, leaving 7 bases between them. CDR3 protein: CASSLSRSNYGYTF. In DNA, the CDR3 is TGTGCCAGCAGTTTATCTCGCAGTAACTATGGCTACACCTTC.

As regards this clone: This sample includes further DNA sequences coding for the same CDR3. The genes are TRBV25-1 and TRBJ1-5; a possible D gene is TRBD1 (6 bases). With 4 bases removed from V and 2 bases from J, the gap between germline ends came to 6 bases. From germline, CDR1 is MGHDK and CDR2 SYGVNS. The CDR3 extends over 13 amino acids. CDR3 protein: CASSGQGNQPQHF. The CDR3 DNA reads as TGTGCCAGCAGTGGACAGGGCAATCAGCCCCAGCATTTT.